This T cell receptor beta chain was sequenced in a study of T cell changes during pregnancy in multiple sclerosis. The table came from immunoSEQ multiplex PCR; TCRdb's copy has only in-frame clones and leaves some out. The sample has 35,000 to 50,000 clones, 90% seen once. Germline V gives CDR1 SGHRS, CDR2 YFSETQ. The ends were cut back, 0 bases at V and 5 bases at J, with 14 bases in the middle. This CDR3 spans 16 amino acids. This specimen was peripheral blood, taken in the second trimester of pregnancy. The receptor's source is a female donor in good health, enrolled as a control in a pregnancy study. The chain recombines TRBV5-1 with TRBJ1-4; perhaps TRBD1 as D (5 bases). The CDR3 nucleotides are TGCGCCAGCAGCTTGGTAGGGGCGGCGGAGAATGAAAAACTGTTTTTT. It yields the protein CASSLVGAAENEKLFF.